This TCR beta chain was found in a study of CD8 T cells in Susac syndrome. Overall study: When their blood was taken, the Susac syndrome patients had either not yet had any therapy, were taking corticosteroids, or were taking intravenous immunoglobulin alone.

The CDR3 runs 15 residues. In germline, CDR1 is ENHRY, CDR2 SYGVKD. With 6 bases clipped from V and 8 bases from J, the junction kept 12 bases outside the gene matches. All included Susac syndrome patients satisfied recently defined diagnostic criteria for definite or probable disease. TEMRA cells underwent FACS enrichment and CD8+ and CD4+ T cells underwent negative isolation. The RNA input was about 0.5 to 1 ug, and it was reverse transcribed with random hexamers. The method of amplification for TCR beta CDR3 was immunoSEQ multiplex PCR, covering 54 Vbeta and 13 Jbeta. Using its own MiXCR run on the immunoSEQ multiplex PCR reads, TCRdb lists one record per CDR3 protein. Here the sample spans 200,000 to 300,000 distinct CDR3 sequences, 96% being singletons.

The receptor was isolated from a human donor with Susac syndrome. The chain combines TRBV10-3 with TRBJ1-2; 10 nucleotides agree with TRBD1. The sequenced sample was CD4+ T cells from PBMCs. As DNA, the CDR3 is TGTGCCATCAGGAGATCGGGACAGGGGTCCGCCGGCTACACCTTC. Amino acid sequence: CAIRRSGQGSAGYTF.